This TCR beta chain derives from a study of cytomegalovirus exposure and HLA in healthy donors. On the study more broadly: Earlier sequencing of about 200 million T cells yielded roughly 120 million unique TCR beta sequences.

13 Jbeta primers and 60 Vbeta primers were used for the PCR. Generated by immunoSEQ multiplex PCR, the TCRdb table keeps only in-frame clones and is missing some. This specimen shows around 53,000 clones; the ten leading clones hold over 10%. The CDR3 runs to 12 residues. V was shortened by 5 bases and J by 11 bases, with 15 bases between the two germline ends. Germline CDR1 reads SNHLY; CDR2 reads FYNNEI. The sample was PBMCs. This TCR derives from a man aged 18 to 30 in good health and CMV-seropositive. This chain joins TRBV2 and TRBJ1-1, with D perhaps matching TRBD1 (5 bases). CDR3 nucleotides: TGTGCCAGCAGTCCCCGGGGGAGGAGTGCTTTCTTT. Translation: CASSPRGRSAFF.